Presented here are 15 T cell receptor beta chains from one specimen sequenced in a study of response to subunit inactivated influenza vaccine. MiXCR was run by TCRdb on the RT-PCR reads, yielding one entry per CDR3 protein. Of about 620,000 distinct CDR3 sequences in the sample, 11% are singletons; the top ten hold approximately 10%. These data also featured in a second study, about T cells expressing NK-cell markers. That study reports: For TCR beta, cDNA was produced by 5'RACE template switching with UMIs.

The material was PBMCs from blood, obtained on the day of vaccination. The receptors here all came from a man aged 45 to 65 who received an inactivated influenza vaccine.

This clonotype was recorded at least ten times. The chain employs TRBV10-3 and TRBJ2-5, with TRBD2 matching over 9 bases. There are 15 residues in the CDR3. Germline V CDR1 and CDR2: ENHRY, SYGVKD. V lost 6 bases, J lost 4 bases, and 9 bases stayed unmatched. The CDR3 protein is CAIRNSGSGRETQYF. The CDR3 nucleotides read TGTGCCATCAGGAATAGCGGGAGTGGGCGAGAGACCCAGTACTTC.

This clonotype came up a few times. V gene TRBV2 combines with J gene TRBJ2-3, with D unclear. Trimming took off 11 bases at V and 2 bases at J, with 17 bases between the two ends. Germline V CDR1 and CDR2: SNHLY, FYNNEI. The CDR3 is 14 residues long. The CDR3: CAVRPRALTDTQYF. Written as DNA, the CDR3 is TGTGCCGTCAGGCCCCGCGCCCTCACAGATACGCAGTATTTT.

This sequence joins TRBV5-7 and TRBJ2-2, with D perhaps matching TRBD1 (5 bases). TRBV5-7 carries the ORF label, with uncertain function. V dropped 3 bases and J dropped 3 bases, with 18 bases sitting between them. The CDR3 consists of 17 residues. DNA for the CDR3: TGTGCCAGCAGCTGGGAACGGGCAGGGCCCCACACCGGGGAGCTGTTTTTT. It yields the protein CASSWERAGPHTGELFF.

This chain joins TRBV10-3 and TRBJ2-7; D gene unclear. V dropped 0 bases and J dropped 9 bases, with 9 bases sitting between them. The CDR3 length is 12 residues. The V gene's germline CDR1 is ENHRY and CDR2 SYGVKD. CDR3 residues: CAISESVGLQYF. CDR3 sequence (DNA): TGTGCCATCAGTGAGTCGGTGGGCTTGCAGTACTTC.

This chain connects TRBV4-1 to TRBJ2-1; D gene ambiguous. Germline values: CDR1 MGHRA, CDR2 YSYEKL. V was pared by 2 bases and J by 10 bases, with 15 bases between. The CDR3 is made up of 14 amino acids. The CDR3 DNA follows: TGCGCCAGCAGCCAATATCGGGCCACTGAAGAGCAGTTCTTC. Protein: CASSQYRATEEQFF.

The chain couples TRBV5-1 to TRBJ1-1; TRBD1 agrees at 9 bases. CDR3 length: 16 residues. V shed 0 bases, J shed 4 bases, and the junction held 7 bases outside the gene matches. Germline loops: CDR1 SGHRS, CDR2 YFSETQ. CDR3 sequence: CASSLATGGGRTEAFF. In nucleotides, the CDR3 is TGCGCCAGCAGCTTGGCTACAGGGGGCGGTCGCACTGAAGCTTTCTTT.

The CDR3 protein is CASSQDLGYQPQHF. The CDR3 DNA reads as TGCGCCAGCAGCCAAGATTTGGGGTATCAGCCCCAGCATTTT. The chain carries TRBV4-3 and TRBJ1-5, with D unclear. The CDR3 is 14 residues long. V was cut by 0 bases and J by 5 bases, with 8 bases left in between. Germline V gives CDR1 LGHNA, CDR2 YSLEER.

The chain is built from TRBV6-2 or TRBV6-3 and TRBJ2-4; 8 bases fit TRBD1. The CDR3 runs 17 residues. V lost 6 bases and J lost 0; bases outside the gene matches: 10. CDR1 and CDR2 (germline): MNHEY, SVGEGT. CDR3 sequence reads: CASRPGQGARAKNIQYF. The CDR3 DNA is TGTGCCAGCAGACCTGGACAGGGCGCCCGAGCCAAAAACATTCAGTACTTC.

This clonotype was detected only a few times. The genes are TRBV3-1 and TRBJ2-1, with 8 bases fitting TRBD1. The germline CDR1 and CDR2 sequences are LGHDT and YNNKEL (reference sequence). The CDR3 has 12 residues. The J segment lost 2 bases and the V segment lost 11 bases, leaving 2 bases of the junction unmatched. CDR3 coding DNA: TGTGCCGGGACAGGACCCTACAATGAGCAGTTCTTC. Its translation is CAGTGPYNEQFF.

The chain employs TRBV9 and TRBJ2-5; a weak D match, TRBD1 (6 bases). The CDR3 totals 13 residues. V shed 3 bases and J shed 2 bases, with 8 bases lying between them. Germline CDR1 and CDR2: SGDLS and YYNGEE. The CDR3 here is CASSDDRQETQYF. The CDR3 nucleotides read TGTGCCAGCAGCGACGACAGGCAAGAGACCCAGTACTTC.

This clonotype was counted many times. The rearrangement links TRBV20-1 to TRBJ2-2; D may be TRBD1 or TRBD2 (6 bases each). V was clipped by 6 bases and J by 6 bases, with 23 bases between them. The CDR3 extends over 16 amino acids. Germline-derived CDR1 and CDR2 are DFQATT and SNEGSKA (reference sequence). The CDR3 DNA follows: TGCAGTGCGGCTGGGGGGCGCAGGGGATTTCCCGGGGAGCTGTTTTTT. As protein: CSAAGGRRGFPGELFF.

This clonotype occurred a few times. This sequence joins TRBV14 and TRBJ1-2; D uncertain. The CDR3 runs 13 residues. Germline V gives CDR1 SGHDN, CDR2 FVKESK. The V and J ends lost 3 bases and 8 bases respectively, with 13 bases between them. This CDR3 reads CASSQGVVSGYTF. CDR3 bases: TGTGCCAGCAGCCAGGGAGTAGTATCCGGCTACACCTTC.

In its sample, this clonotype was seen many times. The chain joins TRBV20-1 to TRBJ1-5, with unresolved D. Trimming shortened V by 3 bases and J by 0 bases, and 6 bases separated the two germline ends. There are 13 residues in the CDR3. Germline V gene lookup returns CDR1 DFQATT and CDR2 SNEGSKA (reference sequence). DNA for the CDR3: TGCAGTGCTAGGCATTATAGCAATCAGCCCCAGCATTTT. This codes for CSARHYSNQPQHF.

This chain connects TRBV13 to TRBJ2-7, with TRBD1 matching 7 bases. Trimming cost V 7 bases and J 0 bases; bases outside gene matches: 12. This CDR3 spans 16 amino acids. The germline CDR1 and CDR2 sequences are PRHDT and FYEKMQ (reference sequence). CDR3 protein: CASTFNRGAPSYEQYF. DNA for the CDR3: TGTGCCAGCACCTTTAACAGGGGCGCGCCCTCCTACGAGCAGTACTTC.

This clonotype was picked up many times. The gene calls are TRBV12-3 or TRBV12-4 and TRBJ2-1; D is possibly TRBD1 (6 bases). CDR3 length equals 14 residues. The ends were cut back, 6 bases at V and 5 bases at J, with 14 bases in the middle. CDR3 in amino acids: CASRWTAGDNEQFF. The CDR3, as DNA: TGTGCCAGCAGGTGGACAGCAGGGGACAATGAGCAGTTCTTC.